The rows below give T cell receptor beta chains drawn from one sample of a study of regulatory T cells in long-lasting Graves disease. TCRdb re-called the multiplex PCR reads through MiXCR, storing one row per CDR3 protein. The sample lists 550,000 to 650,000 distinct CDR3 sequences; about 16% were seen once. The same sample was also studied in work on T cells in Graves' hyperthyroidism and ophthalmopathy.

The sample in question was peripheral blood mononuclear cells (PBMCs), obtained at new diagnosis, from a patient treated with antithyroid drugs. Receptors originate from a man younger than 35 with Graves disease. CDR3s leave out the opening cysteine and the closing phenylalanine or tryptophan. Each record gives: J gene, V gene, CDR3 protein.

>TRBJ2-7|TRBV20-1
SAFGTGGRQQY
>TRBJ2-3|TRBV3-1
ASSPPGGRHTDTQY
>TRBJ2-1|TRBV27
ASSLEGHAGYNEQF
>TRBJ2-3|TRBV20-1
SARREGAGPDTQY
>TRBJ1-6|TRBV7-2
ASSLASNSPLH
>TRBJ2-3|TRBV30
AGSGLITDTQY
>TRBJ1-4|TRBV19
ASSRNQREKLF
>TRBJ1-1|TRBV4-1
ASSPTGMGNTEAF
>TRBJ2-4|TRBV4-1
ASSRLKTSGGKNIQY
>TRBJ1-2|TRBV5-5
ASSSWDKNYGYT
>TRBJ2-7|TRBV2
ASPGRESSYEQY
>TRBJ1-2|TRBV6-1
ASTRQGRGYT
>TRBJ2-5|TRBV11-2
ASTEWETQY
>TRBJ2-7|TRBV18
ASSPARPGEQY
>TRBJ2-7|TRBV6-1
ASRVLAGTHPSEQY
>TRBJ2-1|TRBV2
ASSPTGGGVDEQF
>TRBJ1-1|TRBV7-9
ASSAPQGGRGTEAF
>TRBJ2-7|TRBV13
ASSRYRGTYEQY
>TRBJ1-2|TRBV19
ASTMWGDYGYT
>TRBJ2-7|TRBV20-1
SARAGGGYEQY
>TRBJ1-2|TRBV7-9
ASSLDGGGGYT
>TRBJ1-1|TRBV6-9
ASSYWAPTGVGGTEAF
>TRBJ1-6|TRBV5-8
ASSLEQLSSYNSPLH
>TRBJ2-5|TRBV11-2
ASSLVRLAGEETQY